The clone carrying this T cell receptor (beta chain) was counted only a few times. Produced via immunoSEQ multiplex PCR; TCRdb's table is partial and in-frame only. The table shows 130,000 to 150,000 clones, with about nine tenths occurring only once. Germline V gene lookup returns CDR1 SGHTA and CDR2 FQGTGA. The CDR3 is 15 amino acids. With 1 base removed from V and 4 bases from J, the gap between germline ends came to 10 bases. This entry is derived from a study of blood T cell repertoires in COVID-19. The rearrangement links TRBV7-3 to TRBJ2-2; D is perhaps TRBD1 (6 bases). The sequence came from a woman aged 45-65 years with acute or convalescent COVID-19. The sequenced sample consisted of peripheral blood. The CDR3 DNA follows: TGTGCCAGCAGCTTAAGGGGACACTTCACCGGGGAGCTGTTTTTT. Its translation: CASSLRGHFTGELFF.